A selection of T cell receptor beta chains follows, all from one sample in a study of blood T cell repertoires in COVID-19. The method was immunoSEQ multiplex PCR; TCRdb's version includes in-frame clones alone and lacks a portion of them. The sample holds about 250,000 clones, around 89% seen once. The sample was PBMCs or T cells enriched from blood (not recorded which). The receptors were sampled from a middle-aged man who had recovered from COVID-19. Both conserved end residues are trimmed from each CDR3.

>TRBV12-3/TRBV12-4
ASSSRGLPQH
>TRBV28
ASVDSRNQPQH
>TRBV14
ASSQPRGWGETQY
>TRBV7-2
ASSPTSGRESEQF
>TRBV19
ASSIQNDNYGYT
>TRBV11-3
ASSPRTGNNSPLH
>TRBV18
ASSPPNRGGLMSYNEQF
>TRBV28
ASSFGTSGYSTDTQY
>TRBV6-5
ASTTGTENNSPLH
>TRBV7-9
ASRGEGSEKLF
>TRBV27
ASSSPLTGDGLHEQF
>TRBV29-1
SVRTQQTQY
>TRBV10-3
AIRDTLGYEQY
>TRBV6-4
ASSGTSGIPNNEQF
>TRBV27
ASFRRLAGTYNEQF
>TRBV5-4
ASSFPGSYEQY
>TRBV4-3
ASSQETTYEQY
>TRBV7-9
ASSSGQGGSPLH
>TRBV27
ASSLWVEQTEQY
>TRBV20-1
SASTGSYHNEQF
>TRBV27
ASSFSGTGSTDTQY
>TRBV9
ASSVVNYEQY
>TRBV4-3
ASSQWKKEQETQY
>TRBV9
ASSVGGKGGNEQF
>TRBV11-1
ASSPRTSPSYNEQF
>TRBV19
ASSIYSGQEFQETQY
>TRBV19
ASSITGIRPQH
>TRBV5-1
ASSLYQGRANYGYT
>TRBV6-5
ASSYTQGLGNTIY
>TRBV4-1
ASSQDRGTEAF
>TRBV28
ASRGGGGRSNQPQH
>TRBV19
ASSTGTGGTDTQY
>TRBV4-2
ASSQDGRLAGYTGELF
>TRBV12-5
ASGPGQGAQEQY
>TRBV7-8
ASSRLASNEQY
>TRBV5-4
ASSFDGNMVGADTEAF
>TRBV5-4
ASSPRDRNTEAF
>TRBV14
ASSPRNEMKLF
>TRBV5-1
ASSSTSGSFNEQF
>TRBV5-1
ASSYLQGENQPQH
>TRBV29-1
SVGAGPPYEQY
>TRBV5-1
ASSTIGQVQETQY
>TRBV4-1
ASSQGGTGVFGNQPQH
>TRBV19
ASDSVYGYT
>TRBV9
ASSVTHGEYTDTQY
>TRBV5-1
ASSLSLAGPYNEQF
>TRBV15
ATSRARNTRQTEAF
>TRBV7-6
ASSEAYGGAYEQY
>TRBV5-5
ASSPRPDRGITDTQY
>TRBV19
ASSAQGGLFYEQY
>TRBV4-1
ASRFLGTSGNEQF
>TRBV7-2
ASSEAGGVDQPQH
>TRBV19
ASTDGRGDNYGYT
>TRBV5-5
ASSASVNTEAF
>TRBV4-2
ASSQDTTGINQPQH
>TRBV7-3
ASSAGGTSKETQY
>TRBV19
ASSIRTGDYNEQF
>TRBV6-4
ASSDLAGRTLH
>TRBV15
ATSRDFETGELF
>TRBV19
ASSIFRGETGELF